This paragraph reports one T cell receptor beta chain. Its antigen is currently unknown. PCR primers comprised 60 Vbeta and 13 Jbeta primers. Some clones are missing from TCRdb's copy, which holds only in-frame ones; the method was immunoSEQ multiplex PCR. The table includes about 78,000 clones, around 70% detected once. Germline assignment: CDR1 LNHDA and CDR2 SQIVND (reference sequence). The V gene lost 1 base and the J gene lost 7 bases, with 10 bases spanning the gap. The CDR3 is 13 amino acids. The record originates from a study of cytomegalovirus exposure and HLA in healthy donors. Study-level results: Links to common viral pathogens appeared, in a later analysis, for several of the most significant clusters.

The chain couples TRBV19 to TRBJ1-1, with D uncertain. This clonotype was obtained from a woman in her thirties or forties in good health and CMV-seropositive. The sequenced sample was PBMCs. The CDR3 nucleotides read TGTGCCAGTAGTATAGTTCCACAGTTTGAAGCTTTCTTT. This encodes CASSIVPQFEAFF.